The 27 T cell receptor beta chains in this list originate from one sample, sequenced in a study of cytomegalovirus exposure and HLA in healthy donors (dated by TCRdb to about 2017). Receptor amplification or capture employed the immunoSEQ multiplex PCR assay. For the multiplex PCR, a mixture combining 60 forward primers for TCR Vbeta segments and 13 reverse primers for TCR Jbeta segments was used. As stored in TCRdb, this immuneACCESS dataset retains in-frame rearrangements with V and J assigned. A fraction of the clones does not appear; measured against another copy, unresolved V genes explain less than half of the discrepancy, and the remainder lacks a known reason. Counted in this sample were more than 95,000 clones; around 80% of them appeared once. Of the sample, about 1.7% falls within the top ten clones. Sample: PBMCs. The receptors stem from a woman in her thirties or forties in good health and CMV-seronegative.

Only a few counts were recorded for this clone. This rearrangement joins TRBV11-2 to TRBJ1-6; no definite D call. The germline gives CDR1 SGHAT, CDR2 FQNNGV. V gave up 2 bases and J gave up 7 bases, with 12 bases separating them. This CDR3 is 15 amino acids long. CDR3 residues: CASSLFGSGNSPLHF. CDR3 in DNA: TGTGCCAGCAGCTTATTCGGGTCTGGAAATTCACCCCTCCACTTT.

J is TRBJ1-1 and V is TRBV18, with 7 bases aligning to TRBD1. Trimming cost V 4 bases and J 5 bases; bases outside gene matches: 13. The CDR3 has 16 amino acids. The V gene's germline CDR1 is KGHSH and CDR2 LQKENI. DNA for the CDR3: TGTGCCAGCTCACGAGGGGGCGACGGAACGGAGACTGAAGCTTTCTTT. It translates to CASSRGGDGTETEAFF.

CDR3 sequence (DNA): TGTGCCAGCAGCTTCCGGACTAGCGGGAGAGGGCAGTACTTC. This gives the protein CASSFRTSGRGQYF. This chain joins TRBV7-6 and TRBJ2-5; 13 bases align to TRBD2. Germline lookup yields CDR1 SGHVS and CDR2 FNYEAQ. V was pared by 3 bases and J by 11 bases, with 6 bases of the junction left unmatched. This CDR3 region has 14 residues.

This chain joins TRBV30 and TRBJ1-2; TRBD1 aligns across 8 bases. Germline loops: CDR1 GTSNPN, CDR2 SVGIG (reference sequence). The CDR3 contains 13 residues. Trimming removed 0 bases from V and 7 bases from J; junction bases left unmatched: 4. CDR3 loop: CAWSVGTGTGYTF. In nucleotides, the CDR3 is TGTGCCTGGAGTGTGGGGACAGGCACTGGCTACACCTTC.

V and J are TRBV5-1 and TRBJ1-2; 7 nucleotides align to TRBD1. V lost 4 bases to trimming and J lost 6 bases; unmatched junction nucleotides: 9. Germline CDR1 is SGHRS and CDR2 is YFSETQ. The CDR3 sequence is 14 residues long. CDR3 loop: CASSLARGADGYTF. The CDR3 DNA reads TGCGCCAGCAGCCTGGCCAGGGGGGCGGATGGCTACACCTTC.

This chain joins TRBV11-2 and TRBJ1-4; 7 bases are shared with TRBD1. V was clipped by 5 bases and J by 0 bases; unmatched bases: 6. The CDR3 loop spans 16 amino acids. Germline V gene data show CDR1 as SGHAT and CDR2 as FQNNGV. The CDR3 protein is CASSQGQVATNEKLFF. The CDR3 bases are TGTGCCAGCAGCCAAGGACAGGTTGCAACTAATGAAAAACTGTTTTTT.

As concerns this clone: This specimen includes other DNA sequences encoding the same CDR3. The chain couples TRBV28 to TRBJ2-7, with a weak D call TRBD2 (6 bases). In germline, CDR1 is MDHEN, CDR2 SYDVKM. This CDR3 region has 12 residues. Trimming removed 5 bases from V and 4 bases from J, with 9 bases in between. In DNA form, the CDR3 reads TGTGCCAGCAGTCTGGGGGGATACGAGCAGTACTTC. Its translation: CASSLGGYEQYF.

The chain joins TRBV5-4 to TRBJ2-7; D remains unclear. CDR1 and CDR2 (germline): SGHNT, YYREEE (reference sequence). V was clipped by 1 base and J by 0 bases, with 11 bases between them. CDR3 length: 15 amino acids. The CDR3 spells CASSLIPGGSYEQYF. CDR3 in DNA: TGTGCCAGCAGCTTGATCCCTGGCGGCTCCTACGAGCAGTACTTC.

The chain is built from TRBV18 and TRBJ2-5; 7 bases align to TRBD1. V lost 4 bases to trimming and J lost 2 bases; unmatched junction nucleotides: 1. This CDR3 spans 13 amino acids. The germline CDR1 and CDR2 sequences are KGHSH and LQKENI. CDR3 loop: CASSLGQQETQYF. The CDR3 DNA reads as TGTGCCAGCTCACTGGGACAGCAAGAGACCCAGTACTTC.

This chain uses TRBV27 with TRBJ2-5, with no clear D. The CDR3 covers 11 residues. Per germline, CDR1 MNHEY and CDR2 SMNVEV (reference sequence). Deletions cut 7 bases from V and 5 bases from J, with 8 bases between. The CDR3 loop reads CASMVGETQYF. CDR3 in DNA: TGTGCCAGCATGGTCGGGGAGACCCAGTACTTC.

The chain employs TRBV9 and TRBJ1-2; D remains unclear. The V end was cut by 3 bases, the J end by 4 bases, with 16 bases between. The CDR3 has 15 amino acids. The germline CDR1 and CDR2 sequences are SGDLS and YYNGEE. CDR3 loop: CASSGYLPGGYGYTF. In nucleotides, the CDR3 is TGTGCCAGCAGCGGCTACCTCCCGGGTGGCTATGGCTACACCTTC.

This clone occurred a few times. This chain joins TRBV5-4 and TRBJ1-4; D is possibly TRBD1 (6 bases). Trimming took off 4 bases at V and 6 bases at J, with 16 bases between the two ends. Germline assignment: CDR1 SGHNT and CDR2 YYREEE (reference sequence). The CDR3 sequence is 15 residues long. The CDR3 DNA reads TGTGCCAGCAGCAGGGGGGGGGCGGAGGATGAAAAACTGTTTTTT. Amino acid sequence: CASSRGGAEDEKLFF.

The gene calls are TRBV5-4 and TRBJ2-7; D call uncertain. Germline V gene sequence: CDR1 SGHNT, CDR2 YYREEE (reference sequence). Trimming stripped 3 bases from V and 3 bases from J, with 7 bases between. CDR3 length: 12 residues. The CDR3 nucleotides are TGTGCCAGCAGCTGGCACAGCTACGAGCAGTACTTC. This codes for CASSWHSYEQYF. Together with reference TRBV5-4 and TRBJ2-7, the CDR3 gives the full variable domain: ETGVTQSPTHLIKTRGQQVTLRCSSQSGHNTVSWYQQALGQGPQFIFQYYREEENGRGNFPPRFSGLQFPNYSSELNVNALELDDSALYLCASSWHSYEQYFGPGTRLTVT.

This clone was seen a few times. V and J are TRBV27 and TRBJ1-1; 8 nucleotides line up with TRBD1. CDR1 and CDR2 (germline): MNHEY, SMNVEV (reference sequence). The CDR3 runs 15 residues. V gave up 0 bases and J gave up 4 bases; unmatched junction bases: 4. CDR3 in amino acids: CASSLSYRGGTEAFF. In DNA form, the CDR3 reads TGTGCCAGCAGTTTATCGTACAGGGGGGGCACTGAAGCTTTCTTT.

The chain employs TRBV7-2 and TRBJ2-7, with 11 bases that match TRBD2. The junction had 7 bases not matched to a gene; V was cut back by 5 bases and J by 4 bases. This CDR3 region has 15 residues. The germline CDR1 and CDR2 sequences are SGHTA and FQGNSA. The CDR3 sequence is CASSTRLAGRYEQYF. CDR3 DNA: TGTGCCAGCAGCACCCGACTAGCGGGAAGGTACGAGCAGTACTTC.

The sample holds a few counts of this clone. This rearrangement joins TRBV11-2 to TRBJ2-2, with 7 nucleotides matching TRBD1. Germline CDR1 SGHAT, CDR2 FQNNGV. The CDR3 runs 14 residues. Trimming removed 3 bases from V and 5 bases from J; junction bases left unmatched: 3. For the CDR3, the DNA is TGTGCCAGCAGCTTTGGGACAGCGACCGGGGAGCTGTTTTTT. It codes for CASSFGTATGELFF.

This chain joins TRBV27 and TRBJ2-5; 7 positions agree with TRBD1. V shed 0 bases, J shed 2 bases, and the junction held 9 bases outside the gene matches. Germline values: CDR1 MNHEY, CDR2 SMNVEV (reference sequence). The CDR3 has 17 residues. The CDR3 region is CASSLSSQGKAQETQYF. The CDR3 nucleotides are TGTGCCAGCAGTTTATCCTCACAGGGGAAGGCTCAAGAGACCCAGTACTTC.

This chain joins TRBV5-4 and TRBJ2-5; TRBD2 might be the D (6 bases). V was cut by 0 bases and J by 2 bases, with 11 bases left in between. Per germline, CDR1 SGHNT and CDR2 YYREEE (reference sequence). The CDR3 is 15 residues long. The CDR3 here is CASSLVGRVQETQYF. The CDR3 nucleotides read TGTGCCAGCAGCTTGGTCGGGAGAGTACAAGAGACCCAGTACTTC. Full variable domain (outside the CDR3, taken from reference TRBV5-4 and TRBJ2-5): ETGVTQSPTHLIKTRGQQVTLRCSSQSGHNTVSWYQQALGQGPQFIFQYYREEENGRGNFPPRFSGLQFPNYSSELNVNALELDDSALYLCASSLVGRVQETQYFGPGTRLLVL.

This sequence joins TRBV9 and TRBJ2-1, with TRBD2 as a possible D gene (6 bases). The germline V gene has CDR1 SGDLS and CDR2 YYNGEE. Trimming removed 3 bases at V and 4 bases at J, with 14 bases between. The CDR3 is 15 amino acids. The CDR3 is CASSATSPSYNEQFF. For the CDR3, the DNA is TGTGCCAGCAGCGCTACTAGCCCCTCGTACAATGAGCAGTTCTTC.

V gene TRBV5-1 combines with J gene TRBJ1-2; 9 nucleotides line up with TRBD1. The ends lost 1 base at V and 2 bases at J; junction bases unmatched: 6. Germline V gene data show CDR1 as SGHRS and CDR2 as YFSETQ. The CDR3 is 16 residues long. The CDR3 here is CASSLTEQGANYGYTF. The CDR3, as DNA: TGCGCCAGCAGCTTGACCGAACAGGGGGCCAACTATGGCTACACCTTC.

This clone was detected once. The V gene is TRBV28, the J gene TRBJ2-1; D not resolved. The CDR3 is 11 amino acids. V lost 5 bases and J 5 bases, leaving 4 bases between the germline ends. Germline lookup yields CDR1 MDHEN and CDR2 SYDVKM. CDR3 DNA: TGTGCCAGCAGTGACAACAATGAGCAGTTCTTC. Its protein product is CASSDNNEQFF.

V is TRBV5-8 and J is TRBJ1-2, with D possibly being TRBD1 (5 bases). Germline CDR1 SGHTS, CDR2 YDEGEE. This CDR3 is 15 amino acids long. V was pared by 3 bases and J by 4 bases, with 16 bases between. CDR3 amino acids: CASSSWGRSTYGYTF. The CDR3 DNA reads TGTGCCAGCAGCTCTTGGGGCAGATCTACCTATGGCTACACCTTC.

The CDR3 sequence is CASRGHSAYEQYF. For the CDR3, the DNA is TGTGCCAGCAGAGGACACAGCGCTTACGAGCAGTACTTC. This chain links TRBV6-5 with TRBJ2-7; tentatively, D is TRBD1 (5 bases). This CDR3 has 13 residues. V lost 6 bases to trimming and J lost 4 bases, with 13 bases between them. Germline CDR1 and CDR2: MNHEY and SVGAGI.

The V call is TRBV30, the J call TRBJ2-1, with D perhaps TRBD1 (5 bases). In germline, CDR1 is GTSNPN, CDR2 SVGIG (reference sequence). V shed 0 bases and J shed 7 bases, with 10 bases lying between them. This CDR3 region has 13 residues. This chain's CDR3 is CAWSVQDGNEQFF. DNA for the CDR3: TGTGCCTGGAGTGTACAGGATGGAAATGAGCAGTTCTTC. The variable domain in full, completed from reference TRBV30 and TRBJ2-1, reads SQTIHQWPATLVQPVGSPLSLECTVEGTSNPNLYWYRQAAGRGLQLLFYSVGIGQISSEVPQNLSASRPQDRQFILSSKKLLLSDSGFYLCAWSVQDGNEQFFGPGTRLTVL.

This clone was detected only a few times. The chain carries TRBV5-1 and TRBJ2-5, with 7 bases matching TRBD2. The CDR3 has 16 residues. Trimming cost V 0 bases and J 5 bases; bases outside gene matches: 10. The germline gives CDR1 SGHRS, CDR2 YFSETQ. The CDR3 here is CASSLGGGSVRETQYF. CDR3 DNA sequence: TGCGCCAGCAGCTTGGGGGGCGGGAGCGTTCGTGAGACCCAGTACTTC.

V usage is TRBV6-6 and J usage is TRBJ2-7; the D gene is possibly TRBD2 (6 bases). This CDR3 region has 14 residues. V gave up 7 bases and J gave up 0 bases, with 13 bases separating them. Germline V lookup: CDR1 MNHNY, CDR2 SVGAGI (reference sequence). CDR3: CASISGLLSYEQYF. The CDR3 bases are TGTGCCAGCATCTCGGGACTCCTCTCCTACGAGCAGTACTTC.

The chain carries TRBV7-9 and TRBJ2-1; maybe TRBD2 (6 bases). Trimming pared 8 bases from V and 6 bases from J, leaving 14 bases between. Germline V gives CDR1 SEHNR, CDR2 FQNEAQ (reference sequence). The CDR3 has 13 amino acids. The CDR3 DNA is TGTGCCAGCGGAGGGCCCGGGATCAATGAGCAGTTCTTC. It yields the protein CASGGPGINEQFF.